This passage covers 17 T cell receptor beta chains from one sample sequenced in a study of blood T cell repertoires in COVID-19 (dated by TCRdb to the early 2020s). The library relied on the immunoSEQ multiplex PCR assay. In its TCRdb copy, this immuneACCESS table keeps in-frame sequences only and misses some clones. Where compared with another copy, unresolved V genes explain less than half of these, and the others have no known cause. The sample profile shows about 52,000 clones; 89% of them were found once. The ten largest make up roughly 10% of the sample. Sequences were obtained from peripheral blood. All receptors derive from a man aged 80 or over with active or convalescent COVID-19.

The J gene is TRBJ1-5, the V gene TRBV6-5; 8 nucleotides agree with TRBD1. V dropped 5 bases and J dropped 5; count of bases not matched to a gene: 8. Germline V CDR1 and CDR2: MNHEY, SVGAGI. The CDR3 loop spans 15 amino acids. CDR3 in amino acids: CASSTVGTGDQPQHF. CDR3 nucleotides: TGTGCCAGCAGTACCGTCGGGACAGGCGATCAGCCCCAGCATTTT.

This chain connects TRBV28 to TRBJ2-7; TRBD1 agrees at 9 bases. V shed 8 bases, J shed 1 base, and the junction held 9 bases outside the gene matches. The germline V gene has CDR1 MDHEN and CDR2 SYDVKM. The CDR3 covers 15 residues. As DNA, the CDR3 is TGTGCCAGCGGAGGGCCGGGACAGGGATCCTACGAGCAGTACTTC. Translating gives CASGGPGQGSYEQYF. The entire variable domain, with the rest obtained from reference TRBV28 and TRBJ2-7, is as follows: DVKVTQSSRYLVKRTGEKVFLECVQDMDHENMFWYRQDPGLGLRLIYFSYDVKMKEKGDIPEGYSVSREKKERFSLILESASTNQTSMYLCASGGPGQGSYEQYFGPGTRLTVT.

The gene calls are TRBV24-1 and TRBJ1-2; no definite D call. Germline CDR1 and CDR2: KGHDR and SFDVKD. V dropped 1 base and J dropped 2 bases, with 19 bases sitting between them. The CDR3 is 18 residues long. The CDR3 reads CATSDFLGGLPVNYGYTF. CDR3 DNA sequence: TGTGCCACCAGTGATTTTTTGGGAGGGCTCCCCGTAAACTATGGCTACACCTTC.

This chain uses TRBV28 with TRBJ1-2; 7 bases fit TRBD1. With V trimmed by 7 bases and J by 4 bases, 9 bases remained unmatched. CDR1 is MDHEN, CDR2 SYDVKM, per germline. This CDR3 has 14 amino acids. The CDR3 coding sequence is TGTGCCAGCACCGTGGGACAGCATTTCTATGGCTACACCTTC. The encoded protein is CASTVGQHFYGYTF.

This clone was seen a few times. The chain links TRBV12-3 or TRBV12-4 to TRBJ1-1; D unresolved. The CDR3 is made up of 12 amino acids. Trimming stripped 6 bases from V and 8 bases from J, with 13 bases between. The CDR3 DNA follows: TGTGCCAGCAGAAGAACCGGGTTCGAAGCTTTCTTT. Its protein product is CASRRTGFEAFF.

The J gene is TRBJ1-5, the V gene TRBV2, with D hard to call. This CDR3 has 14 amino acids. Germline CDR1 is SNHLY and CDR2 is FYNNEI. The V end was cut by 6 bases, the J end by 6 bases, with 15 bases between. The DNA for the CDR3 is TGTGCCAGCAGCCGTGAGGGCCGGGGTCAGCCCCAGCATTTT. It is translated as CASSREGRGQPQHF. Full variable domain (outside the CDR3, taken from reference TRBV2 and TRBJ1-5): EPEVTQTPSHQVTQMGQEVILRCVPISNHLYFYWYRQILGQKVEFLVSFYNNEISEKSEIFDDQFSVERPDGSNFTLKIRSTKLEDSAMYFCASSREGRGQPQHFGDGTRLSIL.

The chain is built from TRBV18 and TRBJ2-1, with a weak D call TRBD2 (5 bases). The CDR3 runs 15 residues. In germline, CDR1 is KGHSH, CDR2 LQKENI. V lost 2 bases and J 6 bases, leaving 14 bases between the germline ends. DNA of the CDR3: TGTGCCAGCTCACCATTTGGCGGGTCGGGCAATGAGCAGTTCTTC. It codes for CASSPFGGSGNEQFF.

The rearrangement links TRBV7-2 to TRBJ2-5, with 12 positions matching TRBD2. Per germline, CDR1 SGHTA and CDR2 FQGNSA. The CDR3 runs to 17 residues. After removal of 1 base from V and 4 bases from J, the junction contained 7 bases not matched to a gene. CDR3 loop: CASSLGLAGARGETQYF. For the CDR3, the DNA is TGTGCCAGCAGCTTAGGACTAGCGGGGGCCAGAGGAGAGACCCAGTACTTC.

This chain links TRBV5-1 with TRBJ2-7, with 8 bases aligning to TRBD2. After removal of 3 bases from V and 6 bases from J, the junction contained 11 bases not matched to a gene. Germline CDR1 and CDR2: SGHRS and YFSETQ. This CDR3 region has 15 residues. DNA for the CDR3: TGCGCCAGCAGCTCTACCCCCGGCGCGGGAGGCGAGCAGTACTTC. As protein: CASSSTPGAGGEQYF.

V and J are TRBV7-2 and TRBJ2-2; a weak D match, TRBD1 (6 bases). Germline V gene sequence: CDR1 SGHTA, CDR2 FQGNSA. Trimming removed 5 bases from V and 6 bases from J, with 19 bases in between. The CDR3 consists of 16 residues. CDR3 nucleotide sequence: TGTGCCAGCAGCACCCGTCGGACAGCCTCCCCCGGGGAGCTGTTTTTT. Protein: CASSTRRTASPGELFF.

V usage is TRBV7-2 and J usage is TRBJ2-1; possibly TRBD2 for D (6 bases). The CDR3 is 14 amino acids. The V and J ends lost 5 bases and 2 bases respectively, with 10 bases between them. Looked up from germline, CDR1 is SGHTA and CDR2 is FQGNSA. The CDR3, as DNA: TGTGCCAGCAGCCCGGGACTGGCCTACAATGAGCAGTTCTTC. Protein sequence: CASSPGLAYNEQFF. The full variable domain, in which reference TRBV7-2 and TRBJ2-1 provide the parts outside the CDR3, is GAGVSQSPSNKVTEKGKDVELRCDPISGHTALYWYRQSLGQGLEFLIYFQGNSAPDKSGLPSDRFSAERTGGSVSTLTIQRTQQEDSAVYLCASSPGLAYNEQFFGPGTRLTVL.

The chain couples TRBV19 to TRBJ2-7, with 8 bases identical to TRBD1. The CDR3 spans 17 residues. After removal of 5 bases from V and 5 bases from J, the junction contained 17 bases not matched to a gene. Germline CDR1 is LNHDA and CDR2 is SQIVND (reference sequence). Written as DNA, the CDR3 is TGTGCCAGTAGTTGGCAAGTCGGACAGGGCAACCTACACGAGCAGTACTTC. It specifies CASSWQVGQGNLHEQYF.

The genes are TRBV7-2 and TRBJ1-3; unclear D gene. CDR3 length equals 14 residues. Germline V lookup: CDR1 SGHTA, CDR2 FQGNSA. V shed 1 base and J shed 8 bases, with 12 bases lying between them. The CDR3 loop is CASSLGAGPDTIYF. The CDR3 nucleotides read TGTGCCAGCAGCTTAGGAGCGGGCCCGGACACCATATATTTT.

DNA of the CDR3: TGTGCTAGTGGTTTGACTGAAGGATCTGCGGGGAGAAACACTGAAGCTTTCTTT. Its translation is CASGLTEGSAGRNTEAFF. V gene TRBV12-5 combines with J gene TRBJ1-1; no reliable D call. The CDR3 runs 18 residues. Per the germline V gene, CDR1 is LGHNT and CDR2 is FRNRAP. V was cut by 2 bases and J by 2 bases, with 21 bases left in between.

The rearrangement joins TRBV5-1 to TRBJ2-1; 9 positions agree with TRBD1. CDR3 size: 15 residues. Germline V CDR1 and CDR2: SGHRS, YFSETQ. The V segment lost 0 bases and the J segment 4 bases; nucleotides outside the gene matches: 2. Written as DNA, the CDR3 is TGCGCCAGCAGCTTGGGACAGGGGGGATACAATGAGCAGTTCTTC. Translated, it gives CASSLGQGGYNEQFF. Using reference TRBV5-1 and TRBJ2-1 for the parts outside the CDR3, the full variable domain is KAGVTQTPRYLIKTRGQQVTLSCSPISGHRSVSWYQQTPGQGLQFLFEYFSETQRNKGNFPGRFSGRQFSNSRSEMNVSTLELGDSALYLCASSLGQGGYNEQFFGPGTRLTVL.

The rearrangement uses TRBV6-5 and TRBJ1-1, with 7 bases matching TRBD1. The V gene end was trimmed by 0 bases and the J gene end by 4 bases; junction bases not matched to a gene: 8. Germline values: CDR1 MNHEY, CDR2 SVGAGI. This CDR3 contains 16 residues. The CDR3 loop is CASSYSRGQSFTEAFF. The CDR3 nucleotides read TGTGCCAGCAGTTACTCGAGGGGGCAAAGTTTCACTGAAGCTTTCTTT.

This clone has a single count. Here the CDR3 reads CASSVLPTLNTEAFF. CDR3 DNA sequence: TGTGCCAGCAGCGTCCTCCCGACACTGAACACTGAAGCTTTCTTT. The genes are TRBV9 and TRBJ1-1; D not certain. This CDR3 is 15 amino acids long. Trimming shortened V by 2 bases and J by 0 bases, and 11 bases separated the two germline ends. From germline, CDR1 is SGDLS and CDR2 YYNGEE.